The 25 T cell receptor beta chains given below trace back to one sample, sequenced in a study of blood T cell repertoires in COVID-19. The table came from immunoSEQ multiplex PCR; TCRdb's copy has only in-frame clones and leaves some out. The sample carries about 170,000 clones, around 82% recorded once. Material for sequencing was peripheral blood. The receptor source for this set is a woman aged 40 to 50 with COVID-19, enrolled during active disease.

This chain connects TRBV6-5 to TRBJ1-2; D call uncertain. Germline loops: CDR1 MNHEY, CDR2 SVGAGI. The CDR3 has 14 amino acids. Trimming stripped 6 bases from V and 4 bases from J, with 15 bases between. The CDR3 loop is CASRSPAQVYGYTF. Written as DNA, the CDR3 is TGTGCCAGCAGATCACCCGCGCAAGTCTATGGCTACACCTTC.

This clone was seen only once. The chain carries TRBV5-3 and TRBJ1-1, with TRBD1 matching over 11 bases. TRBV5-3 is assigned to the ORF class and has an uncertain function. The V segment lost 5 bases and the J segment 6 bases; nucleotides outside the gene matches: 9. The CDR3 totals 15 residues. CDR3 nucleotides: TGTGCCAGAAGTTTAACCGGGACAGGGGGGGCTGAAGCTTTCTTT. It translates to CARSLTGTGGAEAFF.

The CDR3: CASSYLGRDYGYTF. CDR3 bases: TGTGCCAGCAGTTACCTTGGGCGAGACTATGGCTACACCTTC. The rearrangement joins TRBV27 to TRBJ1-2; no reliable D call. V was clipped by 4 bases and J by 3 bases, with 12 bases between them. The CDR3 spans 14 residues. Germline lookup yields CDR1 MNHEY and CDR2 SMNVEV (reference sequence).

The chain has TRBV5-1 and TRBJ2-1; TRBD2 agrees at 7 bases. This CDR3 contains 16 residues. V shed 4 bases and J 0 bases; nucleotides not matched to a gene: 7. CDR1 and CDR2 from the germline V gene are SGHRS and YFSETQ. The CDR3, as DNA: TGCGCCAGCAGCGGGCTTGGCGGGAGCTCCTACAATGAGCAGTTCTTC. Its translation is CASSGLGGSSYNEQFF.

In its sample, this clone was seen once. The chain uses TRBV6-5 and TRBJ2-1, with D hard to call. This CDR3 is built from 14 residues. The V end lost 0 bases, the J end lost 12 bases, and 15 bases lay between the germline ends. CDR1 and CDR2 (germline): MNHEY, SVGAGI. The CDR3 spells CASSYSAPGRGQFF. The CDR3 DNA reads TGTGCCAGCAGTTACTCGGCCCCGGGTCGCGGGCAGTTCTTC.

The CDR3 region has the DNA TGTGCCAGCAGTCTACTGAGGGTAGCGGAGATCAGCACAGATACGCAGTATTTT. It encodes CASSLLRVAEISTDTQYF. The chain combines TRBV27 with TRBJ2-3; D possibly corresponds to TRBD2 (6 bases). This CDR3 spans 18 amino acids. Trimming stripped 5 bases from V and 0 bases from J, with 21 bases between. Germline V gives CDR1 MNHEY, CDR2 SMNVEV (reference sequence).

This clone has a handful of counts. The V call is TRBV7-9, the J call TRBJ2-1; 14 nucleotides match TRBD2. The CDR3 contains 15 residues. Trimming took 3 bases from V and 9 from J; bases not matched to a gene: 4. Germline V gene sequence: CDR1 SEHNR, CDR2 FQNEAQ (reference sequence). CDR3 nucleotide sequence: TGTGCCAGCAGCTTGGGACTAGCGGGAGTTGTTGAGCAGTTCTTC. It is translated as CASSLGLAGVVEQFF.

The chain carries TRBV5-1 and TRBJ2-6, with a tentative D call TRBD1 (5 bases). Germline V gene data show CDR1 as SGHRS and CDR2 as YFSETQ. The CDR3 spans 16 residues. Deletions cut 1 base from V and 0 bases from J, with 8 bases between. CDR3 sequence (DNA): TGCGCCAGCAGCTTGACAGGTACCTCTGGGGCCAACGTCCTGACTTTC. It yields the protein CASSLTGTSGANVLTF.

The chain recombines TRBV19 with TRBJ1-5; D is unresolved. Germline CDR1 reads LNHDA; CDR2 reads SQIVND (reference sequence). This CDR3 comprises 13 residues. The V and J ends lost 4 bases and 4 bases respectively, with 8 bases between them. The CDR3 DNA reads TGTGCCAGTAGTAGTCAGTGGAATCAGCCCCAGCATTTT. Encoded protein: CASSSQWNQPQHF.

V is TRBV11-2 and J is TRBJ2-5; D might be TRBD1 (6 bases). Trimming cost V 7 bases and J 5 bases, with 14 bases left between them. Looked up from germline, CDR1 is SGHAT and CDR2 is FQNNGV. The CDR3 loop spans 13 amino acids. This CDR3 is CASTLGRGETQYF. The CDR3 DNA sequence: TGTGCCAGCACCCTTGGCAGGGGCGAGACCCAGTACTTC.

The chain combines TRBV3-1 (or the pseudogene TRBV3-2) with TRBJ1-2, with D uncertain. The germline V gene has CDR1 LGHDT and CDR2 YNNKEL (reference sequence). The CDR3 is 14 residues long. Trimming shortened V by 4 bases and J by 5 bases, and 14 bases separated the two germline ends. The CDR3 reads CASSPSPGSYGYTF. DNA for the CDR3: TGTGCCAGCAGCCCCTCCCCAGGTAGTTATGGCTACACCTTC.

This clone occurred once. V gene TRBV28 combines with J gene TRBJ2-4; 12 bases align to TRBD1. This CDR3 has 16 amino acids. CDR1 MDHEN and CDR2 SYDVKM come from the germline V gene. The ends lost 7 bases at V and 4 bases at J; junction bases unmatched: 8. CDR3 bases: TGTGCCAGCATCAAGGGGGACAGGGGGCTAAAAAACATTCAGTACTTC. Its translation is CASIKGDRGLKNIQYF.

This chain links TRBV5-6 with TRBJ1-1; D gene uncertain. CDR1 and CDR2 from the germline V gene are SGHDT and YYEEEE. Trimming shortened V by 0 bases and J by 0 bases, and 6 bases separated the two germline ends. CDR3 length: 14 residues. For the CDR3, the DNA is TGTGCCAGCAGCTTGGGACACATGAACACTGAAGCTTTCTTT. Protein: CASSLGHMNTEAFF.

The CDR3 here is CASSAPAGTSGRRAYEQYF. For the CDR3, the DNA is TGTGCCAGCAGCGCCCCCGCCGGGACTAGCGGGAGAAGGGCCTACGAGCAGTACTTC. The chain links TRBV11-2 to TRBJ2-7; 14 bases fit TRBD2. Unmatched junction bases numbered 14, after V lost 5 bases and J lost 2 bases. This CDR3 spans 19 amino acids. CDR1 and CDR2 from the germline V gene are SGHAT and FQNNGV. Full variable domain (outside the CDR3, taken from reference TRBV11-2 and TRBJ2-7): EAGVAQSPRYKIIEKRQSVAFWCNPISGHATLYWYQQILGQGPKLLIQFQNNGVVDDSQLPKDRFSAERLKGVDSTLKIQPAKLEDSAVYLCASSAPAGTSGRRAYEQYFGPGTRLTVT.

CDR3 sequence reads: CASRKWLAGETYEQYF. The DNA for the CDR3 is TGTGCCAGCCGGAAGTGGTTGGCGGGAGAAACGTACGAGCAGTACTTC. J is TRBJ2-7 and V is TRBV27; 7 bases are a match to TRBD2. With 8 bases clipped from V and 4 bases from J, the junction kept 17 bases outside the gene matches. The CDR3 runs to 16 residues. Germline V gene sequence: CDR1 MNHEY, CDR2 SMNVEV (reference sequence).

The chain is built from TRBV9 and TRBJ2-1, with D tentatively TRBD2 (5 bases). CDR3 length equals 16 residues. Trimming shortened V by 0 bases and J by 3 bases, and 13 bases separated the two germline ends. CDR1 and CDR2 (germline): SGDLS, YYNGEE. The CDR3 DNA reads TGTGCCAGCAGCGTAGGGACTCCTCCTCTCTACAATGAGCAGTTCTTC. This sequence encodes CASSVGTPPLYNEQFF.

The rearrangement uses TRBV19 and TRBJ2-3, with TRBD2 matching 8 bases. The trim removed 4 bases at V and 3 bases at J, leaving 6 bases unmatched. Germline CDR1 is LNHDA and CDR2 is SQIVND (reference sequence). The CDR3 sequence is 15 residues long. The CDR3 nucleotides read TGTGCCAGTAGTACCGGGGGGGCCAGGACAGATACGCAGTATTTT. It is translated as CASSTGGARTDTQYF.

The rearrangement joins TRBV6-6 to TRBJ2-2; D not certain. Germline CDR1 reads MNHNY; CDR2 reads SVGAGI (reference sequence). V was cut by 5 bases and J by 6 bases, with 16 bases left in between. This CDR3 comprises 15 residues. The CDR3 nucleotides read TGTGCCAGCAGTAGAACTCGAGAACCACCCGGGGAGCTGTTTTTT. Translating it yields CASSRTREPPGELFF.

J is TRBJ2-3 and V is TRBV5-1; TRBD1 matches 9 bases. V lost 4 bases to trimming and J lost 4 bases; unmatched junction nucleotides: 4. The CDR3 has 14 amino acids. Germline CDR1 reads SGHRS; CDR2 reads YFSETQ. The CDR3 sequence is CASSLGQGSDTQYF. DNA for the CDR3: TGCGCCAGCAGCCTAGGACAGGGGTCAGATACGCAGTATTTT.

The chain is built from TRBV6-5 and TRBJ1-1; the D is unclear. With 6 bases removed from V and 3 bases from J, the gap between germline ends came to 5 bases. Germline lookup yields CDR1 MNHEY and CDR2 SVGAGI. The CDR3 runs 11 residues. The CDR3 is CASSSYTEAFF. The CDR3 nucleotides read TGTGCCAGCAGCTCCTACACTGAAGCTTTCTTT.

The chain combines TRBV5-5 with TRBJ2-2; 8 bases are a match to TRBD1. The CDR3 totals 15 residues. Trimming removed 1 base from V and 5 bases from J; junction bases left unmatched: 4. Per the germline V gene, CDR1 is SGHKS and CDR2 is YYEKEE (reference sequence). CDR3 in DNA: TGTGCCAGCAGCTTGCACCAGGGGGCTACCGGGGAGCTGTTTTTT. Encoded protein: CASSLHQGATGELFF.

This rearrangement joins TRBV7-2 to TRBJ1-4; unclear D gene. V was pared by 3 bases and J by 8 bases, with 7 bases between. This CDR3 comprises 12 residues. In germline, CDR1 is SGHTA, CDR2 FQGNSA. The CDR3 coding sequence is TGTGCCAGCAGCTTGTTGGGCGAAAAACTGTTTTTT. Its protein product is CASSLLGEKLFF. The full variable domain, completed using reference TRBV7-2 and TRBJ1-4, is GAGVSQSPSNKVTEKGKDVELRCDPISGHTALYWYRQSLGQGLEFLIYFQGNSAPDKSGLPSDRFSAERTGGSVSTLTIQRTQQEDSAVYLCASSLLGEKLFFGSGTQLSVL.

In the case of this clone: This may be a read error, as it is one base from a much larger clone. The same CDR3 arises from other DNA sequences in this sample as well. The chain combines TRBV19 with TRBJ1-1; the D gene is possibly TRBD1 (5 bases). The CDR3 totals 14 residues. Germline V gene lookup returns CDR1 LNHDA and CDR2 SQIVND (reference sequence). The V end was cut by 2 bases, the J end by 0 bases, with 7 bases between. This CDR3 reads CASSIQGMNTEAFF. The CDR3, as DNA: TGTGCCAGTAGTATACAGGGCATGAACACTGAAGCTTTCTTT.

The chain combines TRBV18 with TRBJ2-1; TRBD1 matches 7 bases. The CDR3 contains 15 residues. The ends lost 3 bases at V and 3 bases at J; junction bases unmatched: 5. In germline, CDR1 is KGHSH, CDR2 LQKENI. The DNA for the CDR3 is TGTGCCAGCTCACCCGCGACAGGGAGCTACAATGAGCAGTTCTTC. This translates into CASSPATGSYNEQFF.

This clone was seen a few times. V gene TRBV28 combines with J gene TRBJ2-7; D is uncertain. CDR1 MDHEN and CDR2 SYDVKM come from the germline V gene. The CDR3 has 14 amino acids. With 6 bases removed from V and 5 bases from J, the gap between germline ends came to 17 bases. This chain's CDR3 is CASRLNLPGDEQYF. In nucleotides, the CDR3 is TGTGCCAGCAGATTAAACCTTCCTGGAGACGAGCAGTACTTC.